This TCR beta chain was sequenced for a study of T cells after yellow fever vaccination. Study observations and caveats: After the booster, 95% to 98% of CD4 and more than 75% of CD8 primary-response clones were re-detected.

The CDR3 runs 12 residues. Trimming removed 1 base from V and 4 bases from J, with 3 bases in between. Germline lookup yields CDR1 SEHNR and CDR2 FQNEAQ (reference sequence). UMIs and a universal primer site were added when TCR cDNA was made by 5'RACE template switching. TCRdb processed the 5' RACE reads anew with MiXCR; each CDR3 protein has one entry. The sample records more than 55,000 distinct CDR3 sequences, around 7.4% being singletons. There are many counts of this clonotype. As yet, its antigen is unknown. This chain links TRBV7-9 with TRBJ2-3, with D unclear. This receptor was taken from a man aged 25-40 years who received the YFV17D yellow fever vaccine. Sequences were derived from CD8+ T cells sorted from PBMCs, sampled 15 days after the yellow fever booster vaccination. In DNA form, the CDR3 reads TGTGCCAGCAGCTTAGGGCCAGATACGCAGTATTTT. The encoded protein is CASSLGPDTQYF.